This paragraph covers one T cell receptor beta chain sequence. Data came from immunoSEQ multiplex PCR; TCRdb stores just in-frame clones and leaves some out. Altogether about 170,000 clones are present, 91% being singletons, with the ten largest covering roughly 1.6%. Germline-derived CDR1 and CDR2 are SNHLY and FYNNEI. There are 14 residues in the CDR3. V lost 3 bases to trimming and J lost 5 bases, with 13 bases between them. The data stem from a study of control samples from healthy donors and cancer patients. This clonotype originated in a woman aged 25 to 39 in good health. The sample taken for sequencing was blood. This chain joins TRBV2 and TRBJ1-1; perhaps TRBD1 as D (6 bases). CDR3 nucleotides: TGTGCCAGCAGTGACAGGGGACGGGTTACTGAAGCTTTCTTT. Translating it yields CASSDRGRVTEAFF. The full variable domain, its missing parts supplied by reference TRBV2 and TRBJ1-1, is EPEVTQTPSHQVTQMGQEVILRCVPISNHLYFYWYRQILGQKVEFLVSFYNNEISEKSEIFDDQFSVERPDGSNFTLKIRSTKLEDSAMYFCASSDRGRVTEAFFGQGTRLTVV.